This TCR beta chain was sequenced in a study of blood T cell repertoires in COVID-19. Seattle researchers signed up patients amid active infection and tracked them longitudinally. Sequencing was performed with immunoSEQ multiplex PCR; in TCRdb, only in-frame clones are kept and a portion is missing. The sample contains around 160,000 clones, approximately 93% of which appear only once. Germline assignment: CDR1 SGHRS and CDR2 YFSETQ. V was pared by 0 bases and J by 5 bases, with 11 bases between. This CDR3 has 15 residues. The TCR originated in a woman in her sixties with COVID-19, enrolled during active disease. Source material: peripheral blood. This chain joins TRBV5-1 and TRBJ1-4, with D tentatively TRBD1 (5 bases). The CDR3 loop is CASSLEGARNEKLFF. Written as DNA, the CDR3 is TGCGCCAGCAGCTTGGAAGGGGCTAGGAATGAAAAACTGTTTTTT.